One TCR beta chain is described in this entry. Its specificity is not known. The data belong to a study of T cell repertoires in cytomegalovirus infection. Study in general: CMV infection together with matching HLA type was indicated by public TCR beta signatures. Regarding the study as a whole: Identification of carriers of CMV plus the relevant HLA was performed using cumulative public TCR beta family frequency. The response measured ex vivo was dominated by TCR beta clonotypes (HLA-C-restricted and CMV-specific).

V was shortened by 3 bases and J by 4 bases, with 8 bases between the two germline ends. CDR3 length: 13 residues. TCRdb reprocessed the reads with MiXCR, giving one entry per CDR3 protein. This repertoire shows a few hundred thousand distinct CDR3 sequences, 17% found once; its top ten account for around 11%. The source of this sequence is a human donor in good health (CMV status not recorded). Some clones in this sample may be carry-over from other donors' samples. The sample consisted of PBMCs. V usage is TRBV12-3 or TRBV12-4 and J usage is TRBJ2-3; D may be TRBD2 (5 bases). DNA of the CDR3: TGTGCCAGCAGTTTGAACGGGGCAGATACGCAGTATTTT. This encodes CASSLNGADTQYF.